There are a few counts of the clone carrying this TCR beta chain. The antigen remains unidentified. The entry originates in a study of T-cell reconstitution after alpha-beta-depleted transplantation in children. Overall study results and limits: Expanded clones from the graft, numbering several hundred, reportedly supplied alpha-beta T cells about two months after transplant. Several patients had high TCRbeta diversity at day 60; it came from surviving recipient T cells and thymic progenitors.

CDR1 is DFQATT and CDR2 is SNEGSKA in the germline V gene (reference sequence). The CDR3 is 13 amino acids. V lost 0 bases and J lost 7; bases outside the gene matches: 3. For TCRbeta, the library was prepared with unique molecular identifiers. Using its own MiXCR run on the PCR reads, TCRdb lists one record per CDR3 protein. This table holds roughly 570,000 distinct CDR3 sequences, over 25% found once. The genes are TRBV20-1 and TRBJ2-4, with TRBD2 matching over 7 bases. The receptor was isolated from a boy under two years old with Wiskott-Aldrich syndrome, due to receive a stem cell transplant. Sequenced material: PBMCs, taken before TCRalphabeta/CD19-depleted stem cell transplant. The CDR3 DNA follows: TGCAGTGCTAGAGAACCAGCGGGGAACATTCAGTACTTC. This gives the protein CSAREPAGNIQYF.